This T cell receptor beta chain was found in a study of shared clonotypes between healthy human individuals. The V gene's germline CDR1 is LNHDA and CDR2 SQIVND (reference sequence). With V trimmed by 6 bases and J by 8 bases, 8 bases remained unmatched. The CDR3 totals 13 residues. Using immunoSEQ multiplex PCR, the repertoire was profiled, and TCRdb retains in-frame clones only, with some absent. This table holds approximately 1,500,000 clones, 95% to 97% found once. This clonotype was sampled from a young man in good health. Input material: naive CD4+ T cells sorted from blood. Subset noted: CD45RA+ positively selected. This chain uses TRBV19 with TRBJ1-1; 8 nucleotides match TRBD1. CDR3 nucleotide sequence: TGTGCCAGTAGGGAACAGGGGGTCCACGAAGCTTTCTTT. This encodes CASREQGVHEAFF.